This passage covers 3 T cell receptor beta chains from one sample sequenced in a study of T cell changes during pregnancy in multiple sclerosis. Sequencing used immunoSEQ multiplex PCR; TCRdb keeps in-frame clones, though not all of them. The table includes some 31,000 clones, more than 75% detected once. Sequencing used CD4+ T cells from peripheral blood mononuclear cells, obtained in the second trimester of pregnancy. The receptors stem from a female donor in good health, enrolled as a control in a pregnancy study.

This clone was counted between two and nine times. The junction differs from germline at one of its ends, possibly a read error. The same CDR3 is also encoded by other DNA sequences in this sample. V and J are TRBV6-1 and TRBJ1-1; the D gene is possibly TRBD1 (6 bases). This CDR3 region has 12 residues. CDR1 is MNHNS and CDR2 is SASEGT in the germline V gene. CDR3 DNA sequence: TGTGCCAGCAGGGAAGCAGGGGCTGAAGCTTTCTTT. Residues: CASREAGAEAFF.

The chain uses TRBV7-2 and TRBJ1-1; 8 bases line up with TRBD1. The CDR3 is 16 amino acids. Germline trimming cut 2 bases from V and 1 base from J; bases unmatched to any gene: 6. The germline CDR1 and CDR2 sequences are SGHTA and FQGNSA. The CDR3 nucleotides read TGTGCCAGCAGCTTACCAGGGGGCGTTGGGAACACTGAAGCTTTCTTT. Translated, it gives CASSLPGGVGNTEAFF.

A few counts support this clone. The J gene is TRBJ2-4, the V gene TRBV12-5; 9 bases map to TRBD1. This CDR3 has 15 amino acids. Germline CDR1 is LGHNT and CDR2 is FRNRAP. The J segment lost 3 bases and the V segment lost 6 bases, leaving 6 bases of the junction unmatched. DNA of the CDR3: TGTGCTAGTGGCCTCGGGACAGGGAACAAAAACATTCAGTACTTC. Its protein product is CASGLGTGNKNIQYF.